This TCR beta chain was captured in a study of T cells in Graves' hyperthyroidism and ophthalmopathy. Study-wide results and caveats: Ophthalmopathy and stable hyperthyroidism were told apart by a 13 V-J model.

This clonotype was counted at least ten times. The antigen remains undetermined. Per the germline V gene, CDR1 is ENHRY and CDR2 is SYGVKD. V lost 10 bases to trimming and J lost 4 bases, with 17 bases between them. The CDR3 has 14 residues. Investigators excluded patients with uncontrolled infection, other autoimmune disease, pregnancy or lactation. Fresh 10 ml peripheral blood yielded PBMCs. TCR beta CDR3 regions were amplified from RNA. The TCR CDR3 was amplified in a first-round RT-PCR using the HTBI primer set. TCRdb redid the calling of the multiplex PCR reads with MiXCR, one entry per CDR3 protein. Of 600,000 to 900,000 distinct CDR3 sequences in the sample, roughly 15% were seen once.

V gene TRBV10-3 combines with J gene TRBJ2-1, with a weak D call TRBD2 (6 bases). Sequenced: blood. The TCR was taken from a man younger than 35 with Graves' hyperthyroidism. Here the CDR3 reads CATGRGAEYNEQFF. The CDR3 coding sequence is TGTGCCACCGGGCGGGGAGCGGAGTACAATGAGCAGTTCTTC.